This T cell receptor (beta chain) stems from a study of blood T cells in healthy people across ages. Study-wide findings and caveats: No conclusive comparison of naive versus antigen-experienced cells was possible with unsorted PBMCs.

PCR was performed a second time for about 7 to 12 cycles using a sample-barcoded 5' primer and a J-beta primer mix. TCRdb recomputed calls from the 5' RACE reads with MiXCR, one row per CDR3 protein. This table has 800,000 to 950,000 distinct CDR3 sequences, 25% to 30% appearing once. This clonotype came up a few times. Its target is not known. From germline, CDR1 is SGHVS and CDR2 FNYEAQ. The CDR3 covers 15 residues. J gave up 6 bases and V 1 base, and 2 bases lay outside the gene matches. These sequences were also reported in another study, on T cells of mothers and their children.

Sample: blood. This clonotype was sampled from a woman aged 35 to 49 in good health. J is TRBJ2-1 and V is TRBV7-6, with TRBD2 matching over 11 bases. CDR3 sequence reads: CASSLELAGVNEQFF. The DNA for the CDR3 is TGTGCCAGCAGCTTAGAACTAGCGGGGGTCAATGAGCAGTTCTTC.